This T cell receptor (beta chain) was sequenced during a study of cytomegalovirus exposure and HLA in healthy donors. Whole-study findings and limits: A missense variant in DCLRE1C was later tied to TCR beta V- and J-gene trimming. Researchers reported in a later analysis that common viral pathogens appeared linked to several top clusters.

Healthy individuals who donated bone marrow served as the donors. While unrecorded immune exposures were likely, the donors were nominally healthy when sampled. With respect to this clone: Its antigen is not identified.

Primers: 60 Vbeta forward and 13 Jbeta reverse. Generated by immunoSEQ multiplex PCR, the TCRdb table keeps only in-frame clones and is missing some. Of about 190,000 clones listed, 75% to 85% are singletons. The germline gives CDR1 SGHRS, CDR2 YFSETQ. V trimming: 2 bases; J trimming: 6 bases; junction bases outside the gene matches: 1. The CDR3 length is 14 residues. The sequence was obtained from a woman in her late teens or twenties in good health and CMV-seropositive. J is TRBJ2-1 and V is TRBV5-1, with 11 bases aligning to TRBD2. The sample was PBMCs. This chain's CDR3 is CASSFSGGGNEQFF. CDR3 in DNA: TGCGCCAGCAGCTTTAGCGGGGGGGGCAATGAGCAGTTCTTC.